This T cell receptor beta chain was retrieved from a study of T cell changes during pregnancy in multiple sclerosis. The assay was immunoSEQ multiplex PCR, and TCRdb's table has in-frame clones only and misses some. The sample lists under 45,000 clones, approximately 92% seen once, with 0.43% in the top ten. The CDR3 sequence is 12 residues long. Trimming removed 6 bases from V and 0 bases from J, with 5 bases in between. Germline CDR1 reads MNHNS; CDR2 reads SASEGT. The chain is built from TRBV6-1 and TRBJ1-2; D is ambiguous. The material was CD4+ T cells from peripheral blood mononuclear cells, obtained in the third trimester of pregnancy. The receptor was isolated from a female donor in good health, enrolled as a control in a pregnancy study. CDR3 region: CASSPSNYGYTF. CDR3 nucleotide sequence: TGTGCCAGCAGCCCATCTAACTATGGCTACACCTTC.